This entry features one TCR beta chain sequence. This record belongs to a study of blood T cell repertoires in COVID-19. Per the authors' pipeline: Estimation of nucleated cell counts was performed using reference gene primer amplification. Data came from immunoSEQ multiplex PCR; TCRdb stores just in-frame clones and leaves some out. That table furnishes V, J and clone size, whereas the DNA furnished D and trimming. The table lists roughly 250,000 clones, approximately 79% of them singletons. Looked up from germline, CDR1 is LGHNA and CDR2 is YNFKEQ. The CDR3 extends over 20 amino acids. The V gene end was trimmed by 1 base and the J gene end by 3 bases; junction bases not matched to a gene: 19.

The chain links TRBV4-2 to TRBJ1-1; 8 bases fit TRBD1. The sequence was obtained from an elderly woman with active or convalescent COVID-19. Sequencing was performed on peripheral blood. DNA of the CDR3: TGTGCCAGCAGCCAAGCCTTAGGATCTACAGGGGGAGGGGTGGACACTGAAGCTTTCTTT. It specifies CASSQALGSTGGGVDTEAFF.